In its sample, the clone carrying this TCR beta chain was seen a few times. The antigen remains undetermined. This sample was included in a study of T-cell memory formation after mild COVID-19. Study-wide results and limits: Pre-infection memory contained some responding clones, which suggested that cross-reactive memory had joined.

5'RACE primed from the constant segment yielded TCR alpha and TCR beta cDNA libraries bearing sample barcodes and UMIs. Each CDR3 protein gets one entry after TCRdb re-called the 5' RACE reads with MiXCR. The sample contains about 130,000 distinct CDR3 sequences, 15% to 20% of which appear only once. Sequenced: PBMCs or a T cell subset sorted from them (not recorded which). The clonotype originates from a man younger than 35 who had mild COVID-19 (a few samples of this study predate the infection). Cell type and time point are not known.

The CDR3 DNA follows: TGTGCCAGCAGCCAAGATAGGAGTAGAGGCGAGCAGTACTTC. Its translation: CASSQDRSRGEQYF. This chain connects TRBV4-2 to TRBJ2-7; D unclear. The CDR3 has 14 amino acids. The germline gives CDR1 LGHNA, CDR2 YNFKEQ. V gave up 0 bases and J gave up 6 bases, with 12 bases separating them.